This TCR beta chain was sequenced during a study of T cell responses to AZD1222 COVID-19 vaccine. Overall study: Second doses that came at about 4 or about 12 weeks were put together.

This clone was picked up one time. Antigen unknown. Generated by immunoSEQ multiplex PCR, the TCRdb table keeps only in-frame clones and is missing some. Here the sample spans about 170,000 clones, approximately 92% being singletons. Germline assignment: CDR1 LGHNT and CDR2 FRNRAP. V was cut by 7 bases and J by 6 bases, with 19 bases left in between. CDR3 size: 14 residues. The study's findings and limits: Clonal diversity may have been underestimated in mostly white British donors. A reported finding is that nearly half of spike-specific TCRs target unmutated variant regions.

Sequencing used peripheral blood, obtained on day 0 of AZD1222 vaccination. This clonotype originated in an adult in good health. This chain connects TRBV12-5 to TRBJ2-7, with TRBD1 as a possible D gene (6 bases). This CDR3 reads CASADRIVFGEQYF. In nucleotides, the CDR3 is TGTGCTAGTGCAGACAGGATAGTCTTCGGCGAGCAGTACTTC.